This TCR beta chain stems from a study of cytomegalovirus exposure and HLA in healthy donors. Trimming removed 5 bases from V and 7 bases from J; junction bases left unmatched: 8. The CDR3 is 14 residues long. CDR1 is SNHLY, CDR2 FYNNEI, per germline. Amplification used 60 Vbeta primers and 13 Jbeta primers. Here immunoSEQ multiplex PCR was the method, and the copy in TCRdb shows in-frame clones only, minus some. Of 45,000 to 70,000 clones listed, roughly four fifths are singletons. This clone was seen a handful of times. The sequencing input was PBMCs. The TCR was taken from a man younger than 45 in good health and CMV-seronegative. The V and J genes are TRBV2 and TRBJ2-7; TRBD1 matches at 10 bases. This chain's CDR3 is CASSSGTGDFEQYF. CDR3 in DNA: TGTGCCAGCAGTTCCGGGACAGGGGATTTTGAGCAGTACTTC.